This paragraph covers one T cell receptor (beta chain) sequence. Looked up from germline, CDR1 is LGHNT and CDR2 is FRNRAP. The CDR3 is 15 residues long. Trimming took off 4 bases at V and 3 bases at J, with 14 bases between the two ends. This sample was included in a study of blood T cell repertoires in COVID-19. Across the study: Sites in the United States, Italy and Spain provided acute and convalescent COVID-19 samples. Sample material is recorded as cDNA or gDNA derived from T cells, B-cell-depleted T cells, or PBMCs.

Original processing notes: Estimates of nucleated cell counts were drawn from the amplification of reference gene primers. Data came from immunoSEQ multiplex PCR; TCRdb stores just in-frame clones and leaves some out. For V, J and clone size, that table is used; D and trimming come from the DNA. Among under 150,000 clones listed, about 91% were seen once. The receptor comes from a human donor in a cohort sampled during active COVID-19. The V and J genes are TRBV12-5 and TRBJ2-3, with D hard to call. The specimen was peripheral blood. The CDR3 DNA is TGTGCTAGTGGTTCCTCGTCAGTTATGACAGATACGCAGTATTTT. As protein: CASGSSSVMTDTQYF.